This T cell receptor (beta chain) is drawn from a study of T cells in Graves' hyperthyroidism and ophthalmopathy. Uncontrolled infection, other autoimmune disease, pregnancy or lactation led to exclusion. Diagnosing involved the use of clinical symptoms, serum thyroxine and TRAb, thyroid ultrasound and orbital computed tomography. V was clipped by 6 bases and J by 6 bases, with 20 bases between them. The CDR3 has 15 amino acids. Germline V gene lookup returns CDR1 MNHEY and CDR2 SMNVEV (reference sequence). Comment on this clonotype: What it binds is unknown.

Amplified TCR beta CDR3 regions derived from RNA transcripts. First-round RT-PCR targeting the TCR CDR3 was performed with the HTBI primer set. TCRdb re-called the multiplex PCR reads with MiXCR, one entry per CDR3 protein. The data show approximately 400,000 distinct CDR3 sequences, 20% to 30% seen once. Study-level points and caveats: The model forecast ophthalmopathy, anticipating it by a median approximately 6.2 months before onset. Blood samples included most of the expanded thyroid clonotypes exceeding 0.001.

The sample consisted of blood. The TCR comes from a man aged 45-65 years with Graves' hyperthyroidism. V is TRBV27 and J is TRBJ1-1; D not resolved. CDR3 sequence: CASRLQRDHISEAFF. Written as DNA, the CDR3 is TGTGCCAGCAGATTACAGAGGGATCATATCTCTGAAGCTTTCTTT.